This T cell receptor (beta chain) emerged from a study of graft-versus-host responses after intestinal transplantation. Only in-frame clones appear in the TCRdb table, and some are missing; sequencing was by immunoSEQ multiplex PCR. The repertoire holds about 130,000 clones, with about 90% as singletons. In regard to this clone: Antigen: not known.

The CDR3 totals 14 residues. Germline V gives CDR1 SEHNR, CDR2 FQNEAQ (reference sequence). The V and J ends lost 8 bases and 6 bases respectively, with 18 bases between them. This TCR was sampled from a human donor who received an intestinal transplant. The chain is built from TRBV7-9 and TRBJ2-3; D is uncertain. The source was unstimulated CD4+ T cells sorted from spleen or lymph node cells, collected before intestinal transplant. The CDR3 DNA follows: TGTGCCAGCCCCACCCCCCGTAGTCTGGATACGCAGTATTTT. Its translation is CASPTPRSLDTQYF. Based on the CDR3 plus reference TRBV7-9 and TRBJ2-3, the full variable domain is DTGVSQNPRHKITKRGQNVTFRCDPISEHNRLYWYRQTLGQGPEFLTYFQNEAQLEKSRLLSDRFSAERPKGSFSTLEIQRTEQGDSAMYLCASPTPRSLDTQYFGPGTRLTVL.